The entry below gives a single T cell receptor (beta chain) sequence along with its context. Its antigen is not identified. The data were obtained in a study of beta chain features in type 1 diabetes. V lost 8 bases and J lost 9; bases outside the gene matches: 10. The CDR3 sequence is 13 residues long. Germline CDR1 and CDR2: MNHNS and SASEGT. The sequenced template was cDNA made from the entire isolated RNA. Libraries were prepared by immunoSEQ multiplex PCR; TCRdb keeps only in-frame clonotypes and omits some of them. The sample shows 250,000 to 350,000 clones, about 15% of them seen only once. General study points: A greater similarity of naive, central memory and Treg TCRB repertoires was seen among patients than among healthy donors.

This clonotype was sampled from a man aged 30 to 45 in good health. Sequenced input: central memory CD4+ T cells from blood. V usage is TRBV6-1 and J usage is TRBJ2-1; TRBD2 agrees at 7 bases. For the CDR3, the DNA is TGTGCCAGCGGGGGGGTCCGCTACGGTGAGCAGTTCTTC. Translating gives CASGGVRYGEQFF.